Listed here is a single T cell receptor (beta chain). Its target is not known. The data derive from a study of regulatory and conventional T cells in RAG deficiency. Clones were read by immunoSEQ multiplex PCR, and TCRdb kept only the in-frame ones, dropping some. The sample contains 25,000 to 35,000 clones, about 95% of which appear only once. V lost 4 bases and J lost 2; bases outside the gene matches: 10. The CDR3 consists of 16 residues. Germline V gene sequence: CDR1 LNHDA, CDR2 SQIVND (reference sequence). The study, taken as a whole, reports: Compared with controls, unique Treg TCR beta sequences dropped around 100-fold in Omenn syndrome and CID/AS. Patient subsets had shorter CDR3s; Omenn Treg-Tconv overlap exceeded 75%. Omenn CD25-high CD127-low cells may be activated cells, not true Tregs.

Conventional CD4+ T cells were sorted from blood as CD25-low CD127-high cells. These same data were also listed under a study on regulatory T cells. That paper notes: The primer mix had 52 TRBV and 13 TRBJ primers. Regulatory T cells showed the strongest V-J pair restriction and V/J gene skewing among patient repertoires.

This rearrangement joins TRBV19 to TRBJ1-2; 7 nucleotides match TRBD1. This receptor was identified in a human donor in good health. The material sequenced was CD25- CD4+ T cells sorted from blood. CDR3 amino acids: CASSTLGQKLNYGYTF. The CDR3 DNA follows: TGTGCCAGTAGTACATTGGGACAGAAGCTGAACTATGGCTACACCTTC.